This T cell receptor beta chain was recovered during a study of T cells in Graves' hyperthyroidism and ophthalmopathy (dated by TCRdb to between 2018 and 2020). Background for the entire study: Peripheral blood was sampled at the time of initial diagnosis, prior to any treatment. After sampling, hyperthyroidism patients received methimazole starting at 30 mg daily, and ophthalmopathy patients received high-dose intravenous methylprednisolone. To identify distinguishing TCR V-J signatures, a discovery cohort of around 100 patients was used, comprising 43 with Graves' ophthalmopathy and approximately 58 with stable Graves' hyperthyroidism. TCR Vbeta CDR3 sequencing of approximately 140 peripheral blood samples (fewer than 45 ophthalmopathy, 75 or so hyperthyroidism and approximately 17 progressor patients) is reported in the paper. An independent validation cohort of around 19 hyperthyroidism patients and approximately 15 patients who later progressed to ophthalmopathy tested prospective prediction of ophthalmopathy. In roughly six Graves' hyperthyroidism patients, the study also compared T-cell repertoires from thyroid tissue with T-cell repertoires from blood. For training and testing, the 100 or so patients in the discovery cohort were randomly divided in a 7:3 ratio. General findings and caveats noted by the study authors: Most expanded thyroid clonotypes (frequency above 0.001) were also detected in blood, suggesting blood repertoires may reflect thyroid immune responses. No statistical method was used to fix the sample size in advance, and group allocation was not hidden from the investigators. In validation, progression to ophthalmopathy was predicted by the model with around 71% sensitivity and roughly 72% specificity, a median of approximately 6.5 months before onset. In cross-validation, a model built on a 13 V-J signature told ophthalmopathy apart from stable hyperthyroidism with approximately 90% sensitivity and 81% to 82% specificity, and in testing the same model reached 80%/75%.

TCR beta CDR3 regions were amplified from RNA transcripts. The first round of RT-PCR for the TCR CDR3 was performed with the HTBI primer set and the Qiagen OneStep RT-PCR kit. A second multiplex PCR round built the libraries, followed by size selection and purification. Paired-end sequencing of the libraries was performed with 100 bp reads on an Illumina HiSeq2000. In the original analysis: Raw data were processed with SOAPnuke, discarding reads with adapters, uncalled bases, mean Phred below 15, or no exact constant-primer or identifier match. COPE v1.2.5 was used to merge high-quality paired reads, and clonotypes were defined as unique nucleotide sequences. Clonotypes were aligned to IMGT TRBV, TRBD and TRBJ reference segments using MiTCR v1.1. The analysis included only V-J combinations with a frequency above 0.0001, which together covered over 98% of the repertoires. The TCS score was defined as the ratio of F50 (clonal expansion) to E x V (chaos), calculated using BLOSUM62-based TCRdist between CDR3 peptides within each V-J. Welch's t-statistics and random forest reduced just over 500 V-J features to 13, which were used in a naive Bayes classifier (R e1071). The public reads were run again by TCRdb, first through fastp at Q25 and then through MiXCR, and only productive beta chains were kept. Entries that share a CDR3 protein sequence are merged under the most common genes and DNA. TCRdb, not the authors, supplied the V and J calls. Present in this sample are some 530,000 distinct CDR3 sequences, around a fifth of which were seen just once. In total, the top ten clones hold around 50% of the sample.

In the ophthalmopathy patients, disease was moderately to severely active, with a Clinical Activity Score of 3 or more, a NOSPECS grade of 4 or more, and a duration of less than 3 months. Patients with uncontrolled infections, other autoimmune diseases, pregnancy or lactation were excluded. Diagnoses relied on clinical symptoms, serum thyroxine and TRAb, thyroid ultrasound and orbital computed tomography. Ficoll-Paque density gradient centrifugation was used to isolate PBMCs from 8.5 to 10 ml of fresh peripheral blood. Total RNA was extracted with Trizol reagent, and quality was checked on an Agilent 2100 Bioanalyzer. CDR3 length: 14 amino acids, cysteine to phenylalanine. Left in the record is the CDR3 DNA by itself, 42 bases read in frame from the first base. For CDR1 and CDR2, the germline V gene lists SGHAT and FQNNGV. Relative to germline, V is missing 4 bases and J is missing 5 bases, with 7 bases of the junction outside any gene match.

This clonotype was detected ten times or more. Its antigen has not been determined. Base qualities were left out, and no much larger clone turns up one base away. What was sequenced was blood. This sequence uses TRBV11-2 and TRBJ2-5; a stretch of 7 junction bases matches TRBD1. This clonotype originated in a woman in her seventies with Graves' ophthalmopathy. The CDR3 amino acid sequence is: CASSSRQGRETQYF. The DNA sequence is given as TGTGCCAGCAGCTCCCGACAGGGTCGGGAGACCCAGTACTTC.